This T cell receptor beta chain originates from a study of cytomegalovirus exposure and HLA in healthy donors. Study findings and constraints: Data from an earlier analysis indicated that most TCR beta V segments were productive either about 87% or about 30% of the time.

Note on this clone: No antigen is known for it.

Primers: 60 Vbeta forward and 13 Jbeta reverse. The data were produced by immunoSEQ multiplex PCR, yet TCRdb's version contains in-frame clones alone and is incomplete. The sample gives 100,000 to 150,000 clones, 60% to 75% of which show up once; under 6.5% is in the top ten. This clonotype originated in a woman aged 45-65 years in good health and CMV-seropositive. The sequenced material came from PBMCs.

The CDR3 coding sequence is TGTGCCATCAGACCGGGACAGGGCTTGTACGAGCAGTACTTC. Translated: CAIRPGQGLYEQYF. The chain links TRBV10-3 to TRBJ2-7; 9 positions agree with TRBD1. Germline CDR1 reads ENHRY; CDR2 reads SYGVKD. V lost 6 bases, J lost 4 bases, and 7 bases stayed unmatched. This CDR3 has 14 amino acids.